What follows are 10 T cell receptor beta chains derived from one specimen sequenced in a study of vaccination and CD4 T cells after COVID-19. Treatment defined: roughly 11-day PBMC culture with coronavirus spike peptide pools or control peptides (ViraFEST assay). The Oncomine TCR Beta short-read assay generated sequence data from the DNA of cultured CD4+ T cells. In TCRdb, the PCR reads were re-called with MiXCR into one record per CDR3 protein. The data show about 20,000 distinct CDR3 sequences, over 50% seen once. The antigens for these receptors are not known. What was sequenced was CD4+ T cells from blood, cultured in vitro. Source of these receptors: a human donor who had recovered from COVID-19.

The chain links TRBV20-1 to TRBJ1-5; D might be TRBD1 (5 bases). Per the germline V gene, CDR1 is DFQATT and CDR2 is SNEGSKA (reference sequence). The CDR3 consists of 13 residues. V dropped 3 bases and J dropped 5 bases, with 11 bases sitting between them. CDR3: CSASTGAYQPQHF. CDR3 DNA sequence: TGCAGTGCTAGCACTGGGGCATATCAGCCCCAGCATTTT.

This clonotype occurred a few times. The CDR3 DNA is TGCAGTGCTCTGGGGGACAGGAATAATTCACCCCTCCACTTT. It is translated as CSALGDRNNSPLHF. The rearrangement joins TRBV20-1 to TRBJ1-6, with 8 bases matching TRBD1. CDR1 and CDR2 (germline): DFQATT, SNEGSKA (reference sequence). J was trimmed by 5 bases and V by 5 bases; bases with no gene match: 5. The CDR3 is made up of 14 amino acids.

The CDR3 region is CAWGAVRETQYF. The CDR3 bases are TGTGCCTGGGGGGCAGTACGAGAGACCCAGTACTTC. The chain recombines TRBV30 with TRBJ2-5, with D perhaps matching TRBD1 (5 bases). V was shortened by 5 bases and J by 4 bases, with 11 bases between the two germline ends. Per germline, CDR1 GTSNPN and CDR2 SVGIG (reference sequence). The CDR3 loop spans 12 amino acids.

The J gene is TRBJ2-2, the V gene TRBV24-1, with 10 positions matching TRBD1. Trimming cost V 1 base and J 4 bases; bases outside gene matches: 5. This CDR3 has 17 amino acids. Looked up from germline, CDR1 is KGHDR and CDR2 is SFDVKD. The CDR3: CATSDLADRGLTGELFF. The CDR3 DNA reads TGTGCCACCAGTGATTTAGCCGACAGGGGGCTCACCGGGGAGCTGTTTTTT.

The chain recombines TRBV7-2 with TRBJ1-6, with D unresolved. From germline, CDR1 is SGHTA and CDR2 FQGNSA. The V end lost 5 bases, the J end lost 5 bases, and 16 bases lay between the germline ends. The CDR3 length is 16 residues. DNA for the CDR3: TGTGCCAGCAGCATCCGGGCCTCGGGAAATAATTCACCCCTCCACTTT. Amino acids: CASSIRASGNNSPLHF.

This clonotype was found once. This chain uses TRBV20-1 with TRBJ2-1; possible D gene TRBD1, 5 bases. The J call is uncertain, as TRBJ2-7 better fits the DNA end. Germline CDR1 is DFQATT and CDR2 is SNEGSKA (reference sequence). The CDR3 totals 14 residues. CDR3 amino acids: CSAREPGHLDEQYF. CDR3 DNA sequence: TGCAGTGCTAGAGAACCCGGACACCTCGACGAGCAGTACTTC.

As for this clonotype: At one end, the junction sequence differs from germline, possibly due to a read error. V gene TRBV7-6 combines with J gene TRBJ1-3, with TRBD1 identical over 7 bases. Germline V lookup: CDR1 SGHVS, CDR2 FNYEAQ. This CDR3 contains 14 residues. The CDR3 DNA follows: TGTGCTAGCAGCCCAGGGGGGGACGGGACCACCATATATTTT. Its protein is CASSPGGDGTTIYF.

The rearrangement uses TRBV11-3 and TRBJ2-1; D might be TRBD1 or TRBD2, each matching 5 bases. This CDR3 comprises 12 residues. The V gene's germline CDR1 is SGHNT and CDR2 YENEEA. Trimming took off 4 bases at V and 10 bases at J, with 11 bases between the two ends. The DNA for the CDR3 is TGTGCCAGCAGCTACGGGGCCTGGGAGCAGTTCTTC. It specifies CASSYGAWEQFF.

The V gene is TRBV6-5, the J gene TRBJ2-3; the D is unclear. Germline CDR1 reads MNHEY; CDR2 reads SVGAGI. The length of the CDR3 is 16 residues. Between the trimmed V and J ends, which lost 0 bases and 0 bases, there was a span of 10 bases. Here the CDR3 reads CASSYSTATSTDTQYF. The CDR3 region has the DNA TGTGCCAGCAGTTACTCAACAGCCACTAGCACAGATACGCAGTATTTT.

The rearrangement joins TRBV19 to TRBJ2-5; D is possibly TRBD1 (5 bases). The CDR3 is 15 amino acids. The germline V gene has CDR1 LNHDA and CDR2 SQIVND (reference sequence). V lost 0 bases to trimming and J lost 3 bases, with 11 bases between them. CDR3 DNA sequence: TGTGCCAGTAGTATAGAACGACAGCCGAAAGAGACCCAGTACTTC. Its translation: CASSIERQPKETQYF.